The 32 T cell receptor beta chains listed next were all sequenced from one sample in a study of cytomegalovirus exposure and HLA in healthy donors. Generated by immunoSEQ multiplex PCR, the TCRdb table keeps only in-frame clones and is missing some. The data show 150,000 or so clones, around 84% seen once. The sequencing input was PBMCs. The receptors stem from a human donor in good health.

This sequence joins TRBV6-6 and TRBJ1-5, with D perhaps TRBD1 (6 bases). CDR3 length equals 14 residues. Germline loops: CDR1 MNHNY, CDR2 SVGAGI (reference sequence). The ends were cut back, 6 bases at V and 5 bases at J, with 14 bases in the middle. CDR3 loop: CASRYREVDQPQHF. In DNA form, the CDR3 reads TGTGCCAGCAGGTACAGGGAGGTGGATCAGCCCCAGCATTTT.

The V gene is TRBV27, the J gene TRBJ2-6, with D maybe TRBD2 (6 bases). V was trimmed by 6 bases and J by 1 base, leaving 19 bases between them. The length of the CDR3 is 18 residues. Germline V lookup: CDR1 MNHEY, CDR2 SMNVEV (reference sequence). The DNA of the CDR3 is TGTGCCAGCAGCCCTTTATGGGGGGTGAATTCTGGGGCCAACGTCCTGACTTTC. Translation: CASSPLWGVNSGANVLTF. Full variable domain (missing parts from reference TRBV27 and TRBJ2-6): EAQVTQNPRYLITVTGKKLTVTCSQNMNHEYMSWYRQDPGLGLRQIYYSMNVEVTDKGDVPEGYKVSRKEKRNFPLILESPSPNQTSLYFCASSPLWGVNSGANVLTFGAGSRLTVL.

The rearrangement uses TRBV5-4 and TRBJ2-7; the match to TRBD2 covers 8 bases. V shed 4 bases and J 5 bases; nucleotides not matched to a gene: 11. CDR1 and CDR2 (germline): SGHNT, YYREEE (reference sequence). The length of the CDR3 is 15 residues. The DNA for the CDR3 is TGTGCCAGCAGCCCCGGACTAGCTGGCATCAACGAGCAGTACTTC. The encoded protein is CASSPGLAGINEQYF.

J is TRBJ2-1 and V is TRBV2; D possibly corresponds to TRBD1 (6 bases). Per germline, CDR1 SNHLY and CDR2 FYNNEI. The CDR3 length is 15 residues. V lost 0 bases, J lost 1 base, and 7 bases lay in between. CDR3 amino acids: CASSEARGSYNEQFF. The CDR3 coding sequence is TGTGCCAGCAGTGAAGCCAGGGGATCCTACAATGAGCAGTTCTTC. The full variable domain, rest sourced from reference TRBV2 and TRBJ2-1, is EPEVTQTPSHQVTQMGQEVILRCVPISNHLYFYWYRQILGQKVEFLVSFYNNEISEKSEIFDDQFSVERPDGSNFTLKIRSTKLEDSAMYFCASSEARGSYNEQFFGPGTRLTVL.

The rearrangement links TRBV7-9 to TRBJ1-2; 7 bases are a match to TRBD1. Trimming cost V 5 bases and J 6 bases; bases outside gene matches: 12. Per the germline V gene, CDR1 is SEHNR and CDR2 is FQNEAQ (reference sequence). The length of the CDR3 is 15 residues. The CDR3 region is CASSPRDSPDDGYTF. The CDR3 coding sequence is TGTGCCAGCAGCCCGCGGGACAGCCCAGACGATGGCTACACCTTC. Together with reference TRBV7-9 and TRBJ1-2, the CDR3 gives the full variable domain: DTGVSQNPRHKITKRGQNVTFRCDPISEHNRLYWYRQTLGQGPEFLTYFQNEAQLEKSRLLSDRFSAERPKGSFSTLEIQRTEQGDSAMYLCASSPRDSPDDGYTFGSGTRLTVV.

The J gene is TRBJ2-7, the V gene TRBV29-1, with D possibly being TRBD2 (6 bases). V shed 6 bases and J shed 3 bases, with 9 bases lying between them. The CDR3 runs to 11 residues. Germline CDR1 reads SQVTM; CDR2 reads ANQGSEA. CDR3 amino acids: CSVRGVYEQYF. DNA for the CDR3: TGCAGCGTGCGCGGGGTCTACGAGCAGTACTTC.

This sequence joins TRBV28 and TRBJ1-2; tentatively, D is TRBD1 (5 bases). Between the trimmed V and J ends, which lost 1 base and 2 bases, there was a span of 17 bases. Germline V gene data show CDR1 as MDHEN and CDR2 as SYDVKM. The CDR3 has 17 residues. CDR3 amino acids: CASSLYMGGEPNYGYTF. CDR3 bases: TGTGCCAGCAGTTTATATATGGGGGGAGAGCCAAACTATGGCTACACCTTC.

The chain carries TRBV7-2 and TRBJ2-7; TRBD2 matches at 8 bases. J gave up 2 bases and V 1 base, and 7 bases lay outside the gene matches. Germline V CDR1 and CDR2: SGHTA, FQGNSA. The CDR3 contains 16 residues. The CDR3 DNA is TGTGCCAGCAGCTTAGAGGGCACTAGCGGAACCTACGAGCAGTACTTC. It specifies CASSLEGTSGTYEQYF.

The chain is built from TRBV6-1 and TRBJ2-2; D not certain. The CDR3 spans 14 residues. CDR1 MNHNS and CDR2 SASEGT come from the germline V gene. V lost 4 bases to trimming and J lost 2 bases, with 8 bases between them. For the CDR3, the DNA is TGTGCCAGCAGTGTGCTAGAAAACACCGGGGAGCTGTTTTTT. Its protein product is CASSVLENTGELFF.

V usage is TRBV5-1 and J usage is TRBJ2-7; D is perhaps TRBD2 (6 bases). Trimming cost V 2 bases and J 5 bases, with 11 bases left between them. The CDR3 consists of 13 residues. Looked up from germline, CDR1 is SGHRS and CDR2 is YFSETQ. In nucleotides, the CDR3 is TGCGCCAGCAGCTTTAGATCTAGCGACGAGCAGTACTTC. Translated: CASSFRSSDEQYF. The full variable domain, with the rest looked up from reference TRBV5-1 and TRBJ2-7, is KAGVTQTPRYLIKTRGQQVTLSCSPISGHRSVSWYQQTPGQGLQFLFEYFSETQRNKGNFPGRFSGRQFSNSRSEMNVSTLELGDSALYLCASSFRSSDEQYFGPGTRLTVT.

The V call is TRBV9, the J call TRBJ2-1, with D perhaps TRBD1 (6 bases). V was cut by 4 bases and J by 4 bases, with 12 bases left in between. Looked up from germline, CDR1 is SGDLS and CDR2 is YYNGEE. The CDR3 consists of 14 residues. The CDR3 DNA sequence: TGTGCCAGCAGCATTGGACAGCCTTACAATGAGCAGTTCTTC. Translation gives CASSIGQPYNEQFF.

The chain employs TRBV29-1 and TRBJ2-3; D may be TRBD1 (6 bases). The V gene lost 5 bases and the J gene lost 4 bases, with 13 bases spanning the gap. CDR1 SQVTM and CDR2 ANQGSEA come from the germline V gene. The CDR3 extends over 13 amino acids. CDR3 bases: TGCAGCGTTAATGAACAGGGTCCAGATACGCAGTATTTT. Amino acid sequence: CSVNEQGPDTQYF.

The CDR3: CASPNYEQYF. The CDR3 DNA reads as TGTGCCAGCCCAAACTACGAGCAGTACTTC. The chain couples TRBV21-1 to TRBJ2-7; the listed D gene, TRBD1, was not tested against the DNA. TRBV21-1 is termed a pseudogene. This CDR3 region has 10 residues.

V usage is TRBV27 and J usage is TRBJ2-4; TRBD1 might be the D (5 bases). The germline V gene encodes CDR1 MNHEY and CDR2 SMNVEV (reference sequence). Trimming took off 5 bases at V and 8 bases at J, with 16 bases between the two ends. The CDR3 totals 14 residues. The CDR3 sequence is CASSPNDSLDIQYF. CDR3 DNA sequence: TGTGCCAGCAGTCCAAATGACAGTTTAGACATTCAGTACTTC.

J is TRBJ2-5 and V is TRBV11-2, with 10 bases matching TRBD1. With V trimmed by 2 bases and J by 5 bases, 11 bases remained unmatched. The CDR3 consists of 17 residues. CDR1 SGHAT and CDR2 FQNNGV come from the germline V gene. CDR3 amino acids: CASSLTGRQGAKETQYF. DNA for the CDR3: TGTGCCAGCAGCTTAACAGGAAGACAGGGGGCAAAGGAGACCCAGTACTTC.

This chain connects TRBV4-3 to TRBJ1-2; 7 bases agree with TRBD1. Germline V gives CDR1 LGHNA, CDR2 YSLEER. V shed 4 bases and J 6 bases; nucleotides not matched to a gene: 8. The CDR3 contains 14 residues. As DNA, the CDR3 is TGCGCCAGCAGCCCGAAAGCCACAGGGGATGGCTACACCTTC. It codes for CASSPKATGDGYTF.

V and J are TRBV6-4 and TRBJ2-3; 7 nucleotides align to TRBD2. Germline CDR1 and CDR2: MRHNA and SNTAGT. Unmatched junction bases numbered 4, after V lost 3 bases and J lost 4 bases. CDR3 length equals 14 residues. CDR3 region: CASSEGRDSDTQYF. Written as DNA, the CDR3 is TGTGCCAGCAGTGAAGGGAGGGATTCAGATACGCAGTATTTT.

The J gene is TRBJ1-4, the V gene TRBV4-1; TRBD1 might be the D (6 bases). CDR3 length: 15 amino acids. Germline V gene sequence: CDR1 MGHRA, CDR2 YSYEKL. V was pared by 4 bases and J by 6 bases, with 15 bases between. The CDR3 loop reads CASSLRNRDDEKLFF. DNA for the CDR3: TGCGCCAGCAGCCTCCGCAACAGGGACGATGAAAAACTGTTTTTT.

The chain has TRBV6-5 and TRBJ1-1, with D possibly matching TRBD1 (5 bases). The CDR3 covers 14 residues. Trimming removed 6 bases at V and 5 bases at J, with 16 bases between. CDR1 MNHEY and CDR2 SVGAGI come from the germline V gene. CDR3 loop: CASSPSGGRTEAFF. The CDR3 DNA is TGTGCCAGCAGCCCTTCGGGGGGTAGGACTGAAGCTTTCTTT.

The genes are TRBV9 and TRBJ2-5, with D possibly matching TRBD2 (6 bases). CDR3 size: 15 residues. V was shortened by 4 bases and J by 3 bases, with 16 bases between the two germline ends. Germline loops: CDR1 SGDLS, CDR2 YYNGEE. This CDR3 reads CASSRLAGRKETQYF. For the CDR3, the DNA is TGTGCCAGCAGCAGGCTAGCAGGGAGGAAAGAGACCCAGTACTTC.

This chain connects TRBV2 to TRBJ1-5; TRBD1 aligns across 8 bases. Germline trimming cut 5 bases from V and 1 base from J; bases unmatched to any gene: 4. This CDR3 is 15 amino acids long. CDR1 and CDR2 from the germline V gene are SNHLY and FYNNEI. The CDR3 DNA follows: TGTGCCAGCAGTCCCGGACAGGGAAGCAATCAGCCCCAGCATTTT. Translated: CASSPGQGSNQPQHF.

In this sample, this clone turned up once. In DNA form, the CDR3 reads TGTGCCAGCAGCGTAGTGAGTGGACTAGTAGTTGAGCAGTTCTTC. Its translation is CASSVVSGLVVEQFF. The rearrangement joins TRBV9 to TRBJ2-1; the match to TRBD2 covers 7 bases. Germline V gene sequence: CDR1 SGDLS, CDR2 YYNGEE. This CDR3 has 15 residues. J was trimmed by 9 bases and V by 0 bases; bases with no gene match: 9. Complete variable domain (other parts from reference TRBV9 and TRBJ2-1): DSGVTQTPKHLITATGQRVTLRCSPRSGDLSVYWYQQSLDQGLQFLIQYYNGEERAKGNILERFSAQQFPDLHSELNLSSLELGDSALYFCASSVVSGLVVEQFFGPGTRLTVL.

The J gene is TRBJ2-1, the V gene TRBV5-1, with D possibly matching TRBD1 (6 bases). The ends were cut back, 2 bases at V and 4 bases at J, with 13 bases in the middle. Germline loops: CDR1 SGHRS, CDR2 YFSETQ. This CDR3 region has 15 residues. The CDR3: CASSLFGTSYNEQFF. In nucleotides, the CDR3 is TGCGCCAGCAGCTTATTCGGGACATCATACAATGAGCAGTTCTTC.

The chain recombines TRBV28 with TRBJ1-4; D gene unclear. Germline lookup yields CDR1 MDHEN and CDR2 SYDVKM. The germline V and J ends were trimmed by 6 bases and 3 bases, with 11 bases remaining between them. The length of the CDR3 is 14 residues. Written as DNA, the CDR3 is TGTGCCAGCAGCTCAGGCAGCCCTAATGAAAAACTGTTTTTT. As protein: CASSSGSPNEKLFF.

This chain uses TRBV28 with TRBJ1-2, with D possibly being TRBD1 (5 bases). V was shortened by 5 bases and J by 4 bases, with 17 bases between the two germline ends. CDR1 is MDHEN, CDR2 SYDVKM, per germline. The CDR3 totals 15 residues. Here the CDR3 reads CASSNDRRGGYGYTF. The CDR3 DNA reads TGTGCCAGCAGTAATGACCGAAGGGGCGGCTATGGCTACACCTTC.

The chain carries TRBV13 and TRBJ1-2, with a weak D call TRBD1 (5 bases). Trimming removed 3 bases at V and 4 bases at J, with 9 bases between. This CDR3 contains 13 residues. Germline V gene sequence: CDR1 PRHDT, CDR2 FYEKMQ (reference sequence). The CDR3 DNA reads TGTGCCAGCAGCTTCGGGGGGGTCTATGGCTACACCTTC. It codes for CASSFGGVYGYTF.

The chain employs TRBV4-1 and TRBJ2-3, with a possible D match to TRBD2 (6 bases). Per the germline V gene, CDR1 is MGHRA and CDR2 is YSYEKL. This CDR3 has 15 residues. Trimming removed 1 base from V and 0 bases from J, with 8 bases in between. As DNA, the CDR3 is TGCGCCAGCAGCCAAGGTGGGGGGAGCACAGATACGCAGTATTTT. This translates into CASSQGGGSTDTQYF.

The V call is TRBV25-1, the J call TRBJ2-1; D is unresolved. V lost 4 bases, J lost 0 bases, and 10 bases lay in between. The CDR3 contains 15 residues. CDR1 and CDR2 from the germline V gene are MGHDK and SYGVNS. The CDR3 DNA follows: TGTGCCAGCAGTGTAGACTCGAGCTCCTACAATGAGCAGTTCTTC. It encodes CASSVDSSSYNEQFF.

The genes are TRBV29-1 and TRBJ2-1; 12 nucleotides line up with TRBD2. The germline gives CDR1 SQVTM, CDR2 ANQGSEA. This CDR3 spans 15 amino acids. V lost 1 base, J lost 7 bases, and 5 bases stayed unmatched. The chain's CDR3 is CSVEVSGLAGNEQFF. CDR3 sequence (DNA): TGCAGCGTTGAAGTATCCGGACTAGCGGGAAATGAGCAGTTCTTC.

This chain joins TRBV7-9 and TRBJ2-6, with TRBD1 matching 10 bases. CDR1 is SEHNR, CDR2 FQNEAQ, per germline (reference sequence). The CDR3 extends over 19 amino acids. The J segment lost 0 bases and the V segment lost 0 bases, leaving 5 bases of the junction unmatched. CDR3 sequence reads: CASSLAGTGAVSGANVLTF. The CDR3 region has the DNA TGTGCCAGCAGCTTAGCAGGGACAGGGGCCGTCTCTGGGGCCAACGTCCTGACTTTC.

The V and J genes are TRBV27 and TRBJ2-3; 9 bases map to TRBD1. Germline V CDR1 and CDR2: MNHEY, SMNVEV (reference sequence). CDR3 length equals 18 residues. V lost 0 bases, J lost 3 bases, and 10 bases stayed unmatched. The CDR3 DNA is TGTGCCAGCAGTTTATCTAAAGGGGACAGGGATACGACAGATACGCAGTATTTT. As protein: CASSLSKGDRDTTDTQYF.

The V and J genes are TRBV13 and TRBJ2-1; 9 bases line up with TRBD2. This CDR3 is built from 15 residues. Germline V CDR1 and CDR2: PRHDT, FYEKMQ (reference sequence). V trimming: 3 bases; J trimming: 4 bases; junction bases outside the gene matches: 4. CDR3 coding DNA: TGTGCCAGCAGCTTTATTAGCGGGGGTTACAATGAGCAGTTCTTC. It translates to CASSFISGGYNEQFF.